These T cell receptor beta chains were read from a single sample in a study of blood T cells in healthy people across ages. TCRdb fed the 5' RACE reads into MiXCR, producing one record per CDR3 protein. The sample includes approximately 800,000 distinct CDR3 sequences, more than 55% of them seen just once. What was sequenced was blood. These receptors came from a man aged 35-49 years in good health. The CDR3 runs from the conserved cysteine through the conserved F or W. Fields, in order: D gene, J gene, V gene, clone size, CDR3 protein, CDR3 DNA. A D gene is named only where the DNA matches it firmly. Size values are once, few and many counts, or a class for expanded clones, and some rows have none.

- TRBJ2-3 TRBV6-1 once CASSDRYAGDSLTDTQYF TGTGCCAGCAGTGATCGTTACGCCGGTGACAGTTTAACAGATACGCAGTATTTT
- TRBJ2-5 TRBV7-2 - CASSPTGLIKETQYF TGTGCCAGCAGTCCGACAGGTCTCATTAAAGAGACCCAGTACTTC
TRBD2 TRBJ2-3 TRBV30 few CAWSETSGYTDTQYF TGTGCCTGGAGCGAGACTAGCGGATACACAGATACGCAGTATTTT
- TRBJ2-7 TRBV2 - CASMGWSNEQYF TGTGCCAGCATGGGGTGGTCCAACGAGCAGTACTTC
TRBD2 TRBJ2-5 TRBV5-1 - CASSLESGGPQETQYF TGCGCCAGCAGCTTGGAGAGCGGGGGGCCCCAAGAGACCCAGTACTTC
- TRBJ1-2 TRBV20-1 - CSALVWDSGYTF TGCAGTGCCCTCGTGTGGGACTCTGGCTACACCTTC
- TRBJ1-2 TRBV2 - CASSDRVRGYTF TGTGCCAGCAGTGACAGGGTACGGGGCTACACCTTC
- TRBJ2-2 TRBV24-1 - CATSDTGNLNTGELFF TGTGCCACCAGTGATACAGGGAACCTGAACACCGGGGAGCTGTTTTTT
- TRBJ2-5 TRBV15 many CATSGYRSQETQYF TGTGCCACCAGCGGGTACAGGTCGCAAGAGACCCAGTACTTC
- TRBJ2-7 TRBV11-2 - CASSFFRGISGNYEQYF TGTGCCAGCAGCTTTTTCAGGGGGATTAGCGGGAATTACGAGCAGTACTTC
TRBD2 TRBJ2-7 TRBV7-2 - CASSLGASGRLYEQYF TGTGCCAGCAGCTTAGGTGCTAGCGGGAGACTCTACGAGCAGTACTTC
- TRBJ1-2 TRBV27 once CASLSTGSLGSYTF TGTGCCAGCCTATCGACAGGCTCTCTTGGAAGCTACACCTTC
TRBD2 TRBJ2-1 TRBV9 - CASSVGTRANEQFF TGTGCCAGCAGCGTCGGGACTAGGGCGAATGAGCAGTTCTTC
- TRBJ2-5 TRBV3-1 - CASSRTSQGWEQYF TGTGCCAGTAGCCGCACCTCACAAGGGTGGGAGCAGTACTTC
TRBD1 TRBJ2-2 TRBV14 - CASSYRGRGGELFF TGTGCCAGCAGCTACAGGGGGCGAGGCGGGGAGCTGTTTTTT
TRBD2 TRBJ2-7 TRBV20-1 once CSARSTGGGSYEQYF TGCAGTGCTAGATCCACGGGAGGGGGGTCTTACGAGCAGTACTTC
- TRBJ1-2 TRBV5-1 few CASSYWGEHYGYTF TGCGCCAGCAGCTATTGGGGCGAGCACTATGGCTACACCTTC
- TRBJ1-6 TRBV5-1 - CASSGTGTKDSPLHF TGCGCCAGCAGCGGGACCGGGACAAAGGATTCACCCCTCCACTTT
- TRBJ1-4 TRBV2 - CASWGTGNEKLFF TGTGCCAGCTGGGGGACGGGGAATGAAAAACTGTTTTTT
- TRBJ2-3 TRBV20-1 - CSARRGPTDTQYF TGCAGTGCTAGGCGGGGGCCCACAGATACGCAGTATTTT
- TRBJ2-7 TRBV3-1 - CASSQAGAEQYF TGTGCCAGCAGCCAAGCGGGAGCCGAGCAGTACTTC
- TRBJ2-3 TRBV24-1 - CATSDYSEQYF TGTGCCACCAGTGATTACTCCGAACAGTATTTT
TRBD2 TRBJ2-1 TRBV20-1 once CSARDLGGRIYNEQFF TGCAGTGCTAGAGATCTTGGCGGGAGGATCTACAATGAGCAGTTCTTC
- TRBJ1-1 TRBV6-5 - CASNVGRANTEAFF TGTGCCAGCAATGTGGGGCGAGCGAACACTGAAGCTTTCTTT
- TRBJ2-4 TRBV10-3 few CAISEVRDNKNIQYF TGTGCCATCAGTGAAGTGAGGGACAACAAAAACATTCAGTACTTC
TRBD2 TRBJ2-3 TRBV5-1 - CASSPSRGAGGADTQYF TGCGCCAGCAGCCCCTCGCGCGGAGCGGGGGGAGCAGATACGCAGTATTTT
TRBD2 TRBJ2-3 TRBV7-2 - CASSLARDSGTDTQYF TGTGCCAGCAGCTTAGCGCGCGATAGCGGGACAGATACGCAGTATTTT
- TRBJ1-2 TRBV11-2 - CASSLQGISGYTF TGTGCCAGCAGCCTACAGGGTATCTCTGGCTACACCTTC
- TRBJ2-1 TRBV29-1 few CSVGLLGSYNEQFF TGCAGCGTGGGATTGTTGGGCTCCTACAATGAGCAGTTCTTC
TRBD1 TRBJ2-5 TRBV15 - CATSRGIQGAGETQYF TGTGCCACCAGCAGAGGGATACAGGGGGCCGGAGAGACCCAGTACTTC
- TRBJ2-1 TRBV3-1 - CASSLRDSLANEQFF TGTGCCAGCAGCCTCCGGGACTCCCTCGCCAATGAGCAGTTCTTC
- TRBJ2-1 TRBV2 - CASSEGAREVGRRDEQFF TGTGCCAGCAGTGAAGGGGCGAGGGAGGTAGGTCGACGGGATGAGCAGTTCTTC
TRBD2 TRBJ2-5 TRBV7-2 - CASSLAGTTKQETQYF TGTGCCAGCAGCTTAGCCGGGACTACCAAGCAAGAGACCCAGTACTTC
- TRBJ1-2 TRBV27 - CASSLWGRTGGYTF TGTGCCAGCAGTTTATGGGGGAGGACGGGCGGCTACACCTTC
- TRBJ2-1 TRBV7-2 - CASSFSPSEENEQFF TGTGCCAGCAGCTTTAGCCCTAGCGAGGAGAATGAGCAGTTCTTC
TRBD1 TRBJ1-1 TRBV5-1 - CASSTTGAGNTEAFF TGCGCCAGCAGCACAACAGGGGCGGGGAACACTGAAGCTTTCTTT
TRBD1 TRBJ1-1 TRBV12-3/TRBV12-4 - CASSLPGSTGARGEAFF TGTGCCAGCAGTTTACCAGGATCGACAGGGGCTAGGGGTGAAGCTTTCTTT
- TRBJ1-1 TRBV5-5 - CASRPRSDLNTEAFF TGTGCCAGCAGACCTAGGTCTGATTTGAACACTGAAGCTTTCTTT
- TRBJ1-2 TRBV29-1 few CSVDAGVNYGYTF TGCAGCGTTGATGCAGGGGTTAACTATGGCTACACCTTC
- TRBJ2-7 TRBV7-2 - CASSLMISAGSQEQYF TGTGCCAGCAGCTTAATGATAAGCGCCGGGAGTCAGGAGCAGTACTTC
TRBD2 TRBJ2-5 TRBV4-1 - CASSQALADFQETQYF TGCGCCAGCAGCCAAGCACTAGCGGATTTCCAAGAGACCCAGTACTTC
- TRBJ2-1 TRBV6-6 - CASSYRREQFF TGTGCCAGCAGTTACCGGCGGGAGCAGTTCTTC
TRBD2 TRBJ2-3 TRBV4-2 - CASSQDSRAGGPGRSTDTQYF TGTGCCAGCAGCCAAGACTCGCGGGCGGGAGGCCCGGGTCGTAGCACAGATACGCAGTATTTT
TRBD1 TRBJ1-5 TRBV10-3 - CAAWDRENEQPQHF TGTGCCGCCTGGGACAGGGAGAATGAACAGCCCCAGCATTTT
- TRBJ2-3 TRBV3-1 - CASSPTPGLSTQYF TGTGCCAGCAGCCCTACTCCCGGACTTTCTACGCAGTATTTT
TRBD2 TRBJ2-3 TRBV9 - CASSVGLAGNTDTQYF TGTGCCAGCAGCGTAGGACTAGCGGGAAACACAGATACGCAGTATTTT
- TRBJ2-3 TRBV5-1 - CASSGDQGGRQYF TGCGCCAGCAGCGGGGATCAGGGAGGAAGGCAGTATTTT
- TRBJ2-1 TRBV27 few CASSLSIEYEQFF TGTGCCAGCAGTTTATCGATTGAGTATGAGCAGTTCTTC
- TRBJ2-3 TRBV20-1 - CSAVSGLASTDTQYF TGCAGTGCTGTATCAGGGTTGGCTAGCACAGATACGCAGTATTTT
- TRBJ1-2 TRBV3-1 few CASSQSRDHTF TGTGCCAGCAGCCAATCCCGGGATCACACCTTC